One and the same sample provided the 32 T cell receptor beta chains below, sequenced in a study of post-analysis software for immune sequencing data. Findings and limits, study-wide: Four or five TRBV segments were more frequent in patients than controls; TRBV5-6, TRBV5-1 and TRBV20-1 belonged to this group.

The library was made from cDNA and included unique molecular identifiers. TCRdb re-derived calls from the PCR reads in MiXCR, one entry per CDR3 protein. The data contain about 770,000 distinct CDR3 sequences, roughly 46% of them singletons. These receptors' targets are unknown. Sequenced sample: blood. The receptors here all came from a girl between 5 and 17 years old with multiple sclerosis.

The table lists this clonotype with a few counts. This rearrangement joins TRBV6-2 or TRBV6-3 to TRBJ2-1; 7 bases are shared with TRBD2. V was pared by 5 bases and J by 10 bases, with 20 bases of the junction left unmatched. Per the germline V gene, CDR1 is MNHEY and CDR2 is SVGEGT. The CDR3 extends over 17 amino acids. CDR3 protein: CASSPLGAGVGSGEQFF. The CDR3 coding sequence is TGTGCCAGCAGTCCGCTGGGTGCGGGAGTCGGGTCAGGGGAGCAGTTCTTC.

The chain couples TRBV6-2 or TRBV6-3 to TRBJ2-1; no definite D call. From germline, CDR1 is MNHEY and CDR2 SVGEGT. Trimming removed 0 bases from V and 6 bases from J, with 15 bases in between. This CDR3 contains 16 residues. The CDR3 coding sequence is TGTGCCAGCAGTTACTCGAAGGGCTCTCAATCCAATGAGCAGTTCTTC. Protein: CASSYSKGSQSNEQFF.

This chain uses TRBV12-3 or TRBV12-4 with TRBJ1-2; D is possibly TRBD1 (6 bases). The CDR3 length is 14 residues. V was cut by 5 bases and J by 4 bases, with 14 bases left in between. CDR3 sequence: CASSESGVFYGYTF. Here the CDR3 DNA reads TGTGCCAGCAGTGAGTCAGGGGTTTTCTATGGCTACACCTTC.

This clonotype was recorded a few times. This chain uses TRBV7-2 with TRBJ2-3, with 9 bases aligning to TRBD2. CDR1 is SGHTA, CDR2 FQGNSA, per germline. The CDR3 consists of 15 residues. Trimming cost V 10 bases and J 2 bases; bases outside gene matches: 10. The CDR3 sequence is CAIRTIAGVTDTQYF. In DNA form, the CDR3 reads TGTGCCATCCGGACTATAGCGGGGGTCACAGATACGCAGTATTTT.

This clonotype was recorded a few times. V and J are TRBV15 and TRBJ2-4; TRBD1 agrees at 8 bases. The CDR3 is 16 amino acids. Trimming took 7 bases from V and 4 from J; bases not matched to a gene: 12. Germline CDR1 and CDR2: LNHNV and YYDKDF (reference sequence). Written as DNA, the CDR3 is TGTGCCACCACCCCGATGGGAGGACAGGGAAAAAACATTCAGTACTTC. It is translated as CATTPMGGQGKNIQYF.

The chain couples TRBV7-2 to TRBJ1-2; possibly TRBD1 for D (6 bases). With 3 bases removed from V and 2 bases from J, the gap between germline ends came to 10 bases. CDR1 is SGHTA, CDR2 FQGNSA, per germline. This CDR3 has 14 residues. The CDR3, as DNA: TGTGCCAGCAGCTTCCAGACAGGCAACTATGGCTACACCTTC. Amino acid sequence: CASSFQTGNYGYTF.

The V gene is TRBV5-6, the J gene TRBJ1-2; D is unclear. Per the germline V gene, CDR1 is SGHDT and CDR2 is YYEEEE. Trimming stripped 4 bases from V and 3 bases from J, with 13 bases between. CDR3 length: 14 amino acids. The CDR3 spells CASSRTDDHYGYTF. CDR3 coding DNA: TGTGCCAGCAGCCGGACGGATGATCACTATGGCTACACCTTC. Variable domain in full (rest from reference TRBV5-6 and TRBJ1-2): DAGVTQSPTHLIKTRGQQVTLRCSPKSGHDTVSWYQQALGQGPQFIFQYYEEEERQRGNFPDRFSGHQFPNYSSELNVNALLLGDSALYLCASSRTDDHYGYTFGSGTRLTVV.

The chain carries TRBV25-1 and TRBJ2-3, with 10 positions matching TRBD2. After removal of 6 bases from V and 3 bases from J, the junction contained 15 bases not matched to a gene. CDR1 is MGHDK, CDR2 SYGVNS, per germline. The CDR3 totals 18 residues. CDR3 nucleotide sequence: TGTGCCAGCAGCACCCTAGCGGGAGCGACCTTTGGAACAGATACGCAGTATTTT. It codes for CASSTLAGATFGTDTQYF.

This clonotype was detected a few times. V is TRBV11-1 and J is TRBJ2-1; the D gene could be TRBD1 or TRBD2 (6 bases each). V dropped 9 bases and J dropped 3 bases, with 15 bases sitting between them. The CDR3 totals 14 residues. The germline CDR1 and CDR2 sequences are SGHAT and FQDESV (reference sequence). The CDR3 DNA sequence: TGTGCCAGTAGCCCCGGGGGCTACTACAATGAGCAGTTCTTC. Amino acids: CASSPGGYYNEQFF.

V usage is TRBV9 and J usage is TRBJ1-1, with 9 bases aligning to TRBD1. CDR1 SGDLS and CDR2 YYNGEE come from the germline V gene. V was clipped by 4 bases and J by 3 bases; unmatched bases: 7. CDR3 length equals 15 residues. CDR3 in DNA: TGTGCCAGCAGCCCACTACAGGGGGCGGACACTGAAGCTTTCTTT. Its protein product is CASSPLQGADTEAFF.

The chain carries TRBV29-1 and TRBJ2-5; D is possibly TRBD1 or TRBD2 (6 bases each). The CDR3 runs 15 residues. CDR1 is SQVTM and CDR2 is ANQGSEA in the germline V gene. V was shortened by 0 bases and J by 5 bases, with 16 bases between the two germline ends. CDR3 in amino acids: CSVEDPRGLGETQYF. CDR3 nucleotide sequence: TGCAGCGTTGAAGACCCCCGGGGGCTGGGGGAGACCCAGTACTTC. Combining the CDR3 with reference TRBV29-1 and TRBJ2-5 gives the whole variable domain SAVISQKPSRDICQRGTSLTIQCQVDSQVTMMFWYRQQPGQSLTLIATANQGSEATYESGFVIDKFPISRPNLTFSTLTVSNMSPEDSSIYLCSVEDPRGLGETQYFGPGTRLLVL.

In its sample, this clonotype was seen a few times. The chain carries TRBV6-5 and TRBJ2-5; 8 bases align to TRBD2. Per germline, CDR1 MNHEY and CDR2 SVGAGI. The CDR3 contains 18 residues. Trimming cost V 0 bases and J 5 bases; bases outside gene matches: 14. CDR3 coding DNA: TGTGCCAGCAGTTACTCGAACTTGAACCCAGGGACTAGTGAGACCCAGTACTTC. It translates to CASSYSNLNPGTSETQYF.

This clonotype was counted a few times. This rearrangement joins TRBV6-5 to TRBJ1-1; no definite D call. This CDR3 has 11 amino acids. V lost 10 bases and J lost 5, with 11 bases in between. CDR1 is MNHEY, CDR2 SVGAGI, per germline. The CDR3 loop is CATRQGTEAFF. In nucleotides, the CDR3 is TGTGCCACTCGGCAAGGGACTGAAGCTTTCTTT.

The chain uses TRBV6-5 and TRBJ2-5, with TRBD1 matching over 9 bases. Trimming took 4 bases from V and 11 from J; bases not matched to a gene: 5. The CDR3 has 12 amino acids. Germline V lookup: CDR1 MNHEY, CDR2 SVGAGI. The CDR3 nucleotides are TGTGCCAGCAGTTGGGACAGGGAGCGGCAGTACTTC. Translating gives CASSWDRERQYF.

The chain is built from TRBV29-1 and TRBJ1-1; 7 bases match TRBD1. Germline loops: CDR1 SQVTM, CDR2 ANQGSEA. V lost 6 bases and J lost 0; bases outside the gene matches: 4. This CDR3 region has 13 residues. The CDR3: CSVGDSLNTEAFF. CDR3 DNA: TGCAGCGTGGGGGACAGTCTGAACACTGAAGCTTTCTTT.

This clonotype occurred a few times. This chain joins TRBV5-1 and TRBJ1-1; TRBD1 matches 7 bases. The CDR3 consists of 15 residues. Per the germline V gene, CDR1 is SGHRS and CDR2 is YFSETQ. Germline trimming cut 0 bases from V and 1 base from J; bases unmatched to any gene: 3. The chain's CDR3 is CASSLAGTANTEAFF. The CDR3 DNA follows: TGCGCCAGCAGCTTGGCCGGGACAGCGAACACTGAAGCTTTCTTT.

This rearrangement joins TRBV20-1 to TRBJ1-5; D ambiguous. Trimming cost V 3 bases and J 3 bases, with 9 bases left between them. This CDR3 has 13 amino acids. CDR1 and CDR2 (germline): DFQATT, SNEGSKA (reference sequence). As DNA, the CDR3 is TGCAGTGCTAGTTCGGTGTCCAATCAGCCCCAGCATTTT. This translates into CSASSVSNQPQHF.

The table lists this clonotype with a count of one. For the CDR3, the DNA is TGTGCCAGTAGTATAGACCATAAATTATCCTGGGGCAATGAGCAGTTCTTC. This translates into CASSIDHKLSWGNEQFF. The V call is TRBV19, the J call TRBJ2-1; D unresolved. Germline V gene sequence: CDR1 LNHDA, CDR2 SQIVND (reference sequence). Deletions cut 0 bases from V and 6 bases from J, with 18 bases between. This CDR3 contains 17 residues.

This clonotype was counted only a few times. CDR3 sequence reads: CASSFRPGVGQETQYF. In nucleotides, the CDR3 is TGTGCCAGCAGCTTCCGCCCCGGGGTGGGTCAAGAGACCCAGTACTTC. The chain recombines TRBV11-3 with TRBJ2-5, with D perhaps TRBD2 (5 bases). CDR3 length: 16 residues. From germline, CDR1 is SGHNT and CDR2 YENEEA. Trimming took 3 bases from V and 2 from J, leaving 16 bases between them. Combining the CDR3 with reference TRBV11-3 and TRBJ2-5 gives the whole variable domain EAGVVQSPRYKIIEKKQPVAFWCNPISGHNTLYWYLQNLGQGPELLIRYENEEAVDDSQLPKDRFSAERLKGVDSTLKIQPAELGDSAVYLCASSFRPGVGQETQYFGPGTRLLVL.

For the CDR3, the DNA is TGTGCCAGCAGCGCTTGGGAGAAGTGGGACAATGAGCAGTTCTTC. Amino acid sequence: CASSAWEKWDNEQFF. The chain carries TRBV5-6 and TRBJ2-1, with D possibly matching TRBD2 (5 bases). Trimming removed 4 bases from V and 5 bases from J, with 16 bases in between. CDR1 and CDR2 from the germline V gene are SGHDT and YYEEEE. The CDR3 is made up of 15 amino acids.

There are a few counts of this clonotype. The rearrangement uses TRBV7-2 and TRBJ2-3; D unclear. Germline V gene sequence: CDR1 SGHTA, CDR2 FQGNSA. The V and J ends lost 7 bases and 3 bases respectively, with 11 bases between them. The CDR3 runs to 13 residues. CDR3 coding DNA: TGTGCCAGCATATGGCTTACTACAGATACGCAGTATTTT. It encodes CASIWLTTDTQYF.

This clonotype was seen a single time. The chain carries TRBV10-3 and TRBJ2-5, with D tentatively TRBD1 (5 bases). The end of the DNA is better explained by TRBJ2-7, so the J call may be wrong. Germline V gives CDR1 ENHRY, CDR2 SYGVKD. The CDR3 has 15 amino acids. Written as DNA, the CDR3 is TGTGCCATCAGTGAGTCGACGACAGAAGCCTACGAGCAGTACTTC. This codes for CAISESTTEAYEQYF.

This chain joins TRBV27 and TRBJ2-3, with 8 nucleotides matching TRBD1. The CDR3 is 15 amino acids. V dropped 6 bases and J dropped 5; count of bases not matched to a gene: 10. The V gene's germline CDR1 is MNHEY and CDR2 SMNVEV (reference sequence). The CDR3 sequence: CASRSLGQGKDTQYF. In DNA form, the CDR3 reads TGTGCCAGCAGGTCTCTCGGACAGGGCAAAGATACGCAGTATTTT.

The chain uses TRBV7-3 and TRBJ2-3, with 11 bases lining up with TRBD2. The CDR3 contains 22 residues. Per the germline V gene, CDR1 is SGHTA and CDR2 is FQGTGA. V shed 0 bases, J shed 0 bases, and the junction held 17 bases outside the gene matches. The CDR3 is CASSLTGTGFGTSGVSTDTQYF. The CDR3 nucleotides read TGTGCCAGCAGCTTAACCGGAACTGGGTTTGGGACTAGCGGAGTGAGCACAGATACGCAGTATTTT.

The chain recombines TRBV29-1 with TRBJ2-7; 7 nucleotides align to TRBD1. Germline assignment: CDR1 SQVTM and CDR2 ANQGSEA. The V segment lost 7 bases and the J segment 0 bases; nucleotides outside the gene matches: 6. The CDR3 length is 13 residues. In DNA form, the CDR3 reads TGCAGCGCAGAAGACAGGGACTCCTACGAGCAGTACTTC. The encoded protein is CSAEDRDSYEQYF.

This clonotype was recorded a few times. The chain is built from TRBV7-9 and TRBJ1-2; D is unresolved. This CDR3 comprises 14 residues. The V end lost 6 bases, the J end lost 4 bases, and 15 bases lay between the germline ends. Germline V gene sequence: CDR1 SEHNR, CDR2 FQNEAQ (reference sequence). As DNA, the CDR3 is TGTGCCAGCAGTTTCCAGGTGATGGGCTATGGCTACACCTTC. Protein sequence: CASSFQVMGYGYTF.

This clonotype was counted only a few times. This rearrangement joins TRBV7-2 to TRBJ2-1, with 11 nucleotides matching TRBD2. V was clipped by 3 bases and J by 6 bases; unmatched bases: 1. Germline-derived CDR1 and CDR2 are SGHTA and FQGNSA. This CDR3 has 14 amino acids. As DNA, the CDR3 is TGTGCCAGCAGCTTGGGACTAGCGGTCAATGAGCAGTTCTTC. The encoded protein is CASSLGLAVNEQFF.

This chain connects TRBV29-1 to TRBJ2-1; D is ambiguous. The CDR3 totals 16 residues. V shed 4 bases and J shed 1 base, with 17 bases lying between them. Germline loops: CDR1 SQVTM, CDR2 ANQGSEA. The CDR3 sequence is CSVAPPQDRSYNEQFF. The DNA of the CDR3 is TGCAGCGTTGCTCCTCCCCAGGACCGATCCTACAATGAGCAGTTCTTC.

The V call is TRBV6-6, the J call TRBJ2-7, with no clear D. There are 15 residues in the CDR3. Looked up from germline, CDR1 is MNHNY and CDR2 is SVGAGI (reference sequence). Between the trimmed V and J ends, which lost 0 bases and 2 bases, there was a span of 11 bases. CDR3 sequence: CASSYSAEPTYEQYF. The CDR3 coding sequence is TGTGCCAGCAGTTACTCGGCAGAACCTACCTACGAGCAGTACTTC.

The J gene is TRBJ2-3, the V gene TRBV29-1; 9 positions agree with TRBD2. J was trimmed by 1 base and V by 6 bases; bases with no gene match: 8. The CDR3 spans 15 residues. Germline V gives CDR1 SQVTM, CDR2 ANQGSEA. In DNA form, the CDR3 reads TGCAGCGTCCACATTAGCGGGAGCCGCACAGATACGCAGTATTTT. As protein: CSVHISGSRTDTQYF.

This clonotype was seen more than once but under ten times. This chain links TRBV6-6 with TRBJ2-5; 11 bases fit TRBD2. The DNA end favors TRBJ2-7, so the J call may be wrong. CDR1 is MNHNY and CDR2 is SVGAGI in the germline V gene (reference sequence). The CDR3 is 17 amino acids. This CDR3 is CASSYSPRLAGRDEQYF. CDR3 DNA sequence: TGTGCCAGCAGTTACTCCCCCAGACTAGCGGGAAGGGACGAGCAGTACTTC.

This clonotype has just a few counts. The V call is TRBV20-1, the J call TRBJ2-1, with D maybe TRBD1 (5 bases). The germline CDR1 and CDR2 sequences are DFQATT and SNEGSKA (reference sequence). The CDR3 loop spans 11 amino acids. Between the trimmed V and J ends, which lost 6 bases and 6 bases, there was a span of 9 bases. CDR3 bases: TGCAGTGCGGGGCCATTCAATGAGCAGTTCTTC. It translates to CSAGPFNEQFF.